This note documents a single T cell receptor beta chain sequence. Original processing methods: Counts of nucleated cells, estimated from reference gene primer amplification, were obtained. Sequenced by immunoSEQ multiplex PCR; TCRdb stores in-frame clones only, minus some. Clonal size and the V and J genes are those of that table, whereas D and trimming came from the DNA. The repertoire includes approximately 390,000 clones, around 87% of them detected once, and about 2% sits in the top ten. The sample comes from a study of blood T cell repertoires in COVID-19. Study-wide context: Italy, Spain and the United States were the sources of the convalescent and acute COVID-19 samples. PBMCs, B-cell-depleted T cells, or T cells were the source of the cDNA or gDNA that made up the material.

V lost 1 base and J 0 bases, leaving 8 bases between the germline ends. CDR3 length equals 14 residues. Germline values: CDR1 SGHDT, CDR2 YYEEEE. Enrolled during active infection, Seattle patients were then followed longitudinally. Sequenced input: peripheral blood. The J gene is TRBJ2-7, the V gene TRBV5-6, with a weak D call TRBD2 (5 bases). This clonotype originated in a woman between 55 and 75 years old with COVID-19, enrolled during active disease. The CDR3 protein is CASSLLGSSYEQYF. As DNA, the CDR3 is TGTGCCAGCAGCTTGCTGGGGAGCTCCTACGAGCAGTACTTC. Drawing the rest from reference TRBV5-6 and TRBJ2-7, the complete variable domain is DAGVTQSPTHLIKTRGQQVTLRCSPKSGHDTVSWYQQALGQGPQFIFQYYEEEERQRGNFPDRFSGHQFPNYSSELNVNALLLGDSALYLCASSLLGSSYEQYFGPGTRLTVT.